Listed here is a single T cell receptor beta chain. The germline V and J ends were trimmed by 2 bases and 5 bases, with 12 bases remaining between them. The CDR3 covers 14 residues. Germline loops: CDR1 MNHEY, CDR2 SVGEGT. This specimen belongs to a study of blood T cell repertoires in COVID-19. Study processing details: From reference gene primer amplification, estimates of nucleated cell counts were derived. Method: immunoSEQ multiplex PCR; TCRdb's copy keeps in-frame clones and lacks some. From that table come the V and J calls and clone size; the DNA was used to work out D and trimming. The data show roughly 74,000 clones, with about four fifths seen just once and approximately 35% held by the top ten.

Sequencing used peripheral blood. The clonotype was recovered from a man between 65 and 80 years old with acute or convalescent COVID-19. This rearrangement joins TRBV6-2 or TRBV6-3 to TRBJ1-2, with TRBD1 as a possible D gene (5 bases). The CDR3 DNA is TGTGCCAGCAGTTACGCGGGGGATGGGTATGGCTACACCTTC. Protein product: CASSYAGDGYGYTF.